Listed here is a single T cell receptor beta chain. 13 Jbeta primers and 60 Vbeta primers were used for the PCR. The table came from immunoSEQ multiplex PCR; TCRdb's copy has only in-frame clones and leaves some out. The repertoire has about 160,000 clones, roughly 79% of them found once; the top ten carry around 1.3%. The CDR3 covers 16 residues. Per germline, CDR1 SGDLS and CDR2 YYNGEE. Trimming cost V 1 base and J 3 bases, with 14 bases left between them. This record comes from a study of cytomegalovirus exposure and HLA in healthy donors. The origin of this receptor is a woman between 45 and 65 years old in good health and CMV-seronegative. The rearrangement links TRBV9 to TRBJ2-1; the D is unclear. The sample comprised PBMCs. The CDR3 DNA reads as TGTGCCAGCAGCGTATATGACGCCCAGGACTACAATGAGCAGTTCTTC. Protein: CASSVYDAQDYNEQFF.